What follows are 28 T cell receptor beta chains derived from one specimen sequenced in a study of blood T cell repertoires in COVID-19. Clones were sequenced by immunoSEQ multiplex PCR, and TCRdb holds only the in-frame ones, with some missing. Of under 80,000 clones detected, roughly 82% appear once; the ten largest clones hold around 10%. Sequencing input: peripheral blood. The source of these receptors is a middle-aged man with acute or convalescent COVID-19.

This chain's CDR3 is CASRIRMSSYNEQFF. The DNA of the CDR3 is TGTGCCAGCAGGATTAGAATGAGCTCCTACAATGAGCAGTTCTTC. The genes are TRBV28 and TRBJ2-1; D ambiguous. Deletions cut 6 bases from V and 0 bases from J, with 12 bases between. Germline CDR1 is MDHEN and CDR2 is SYDVKM. The CDR3 contains 15 residues.

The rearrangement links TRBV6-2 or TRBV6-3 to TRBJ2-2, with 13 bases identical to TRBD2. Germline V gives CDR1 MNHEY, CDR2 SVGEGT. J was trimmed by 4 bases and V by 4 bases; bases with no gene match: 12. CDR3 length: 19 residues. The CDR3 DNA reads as TGTGCCAGCAGTTTTCCGGGACTAGCGGGATTCTCGAGCACCGGGGAGCTGTTTTTT. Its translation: CASSFPGLAGFSSTGELFF.

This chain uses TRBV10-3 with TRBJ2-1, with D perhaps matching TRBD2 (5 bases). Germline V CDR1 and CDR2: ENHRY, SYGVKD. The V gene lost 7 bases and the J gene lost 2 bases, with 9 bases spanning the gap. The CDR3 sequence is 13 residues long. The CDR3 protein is CAIKDSTYNEQFF. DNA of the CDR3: TGTGCCATCAAGGACTCCACCTACAATGAGCAGTTCTTC.

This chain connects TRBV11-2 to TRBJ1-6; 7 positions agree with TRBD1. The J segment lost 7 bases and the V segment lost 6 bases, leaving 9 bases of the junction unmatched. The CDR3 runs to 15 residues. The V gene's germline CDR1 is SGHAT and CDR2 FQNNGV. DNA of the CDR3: TGTGCCAGCAGGTCAACAGGGGCGAGGAATTCACCCCTCCACTTT. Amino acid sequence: CASRSTGARNSPLHF.

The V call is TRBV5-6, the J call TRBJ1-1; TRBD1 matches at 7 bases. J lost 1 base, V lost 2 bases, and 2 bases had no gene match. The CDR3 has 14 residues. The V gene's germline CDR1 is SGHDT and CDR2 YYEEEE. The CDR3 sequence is CASSLDRANTEAFF. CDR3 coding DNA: TGTGCCAGCAGCTTAGACAGGGCGAACACTGAAGCTTTCTTT.

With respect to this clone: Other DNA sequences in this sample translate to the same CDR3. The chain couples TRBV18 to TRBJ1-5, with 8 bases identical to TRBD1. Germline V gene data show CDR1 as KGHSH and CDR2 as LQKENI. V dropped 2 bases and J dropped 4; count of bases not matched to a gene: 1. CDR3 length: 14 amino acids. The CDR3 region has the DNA TGTGCCAGCTCACCAAGACAGGGGAATCAGCCCCAGCATTTT. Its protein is CASSPRQGNQPQHF.

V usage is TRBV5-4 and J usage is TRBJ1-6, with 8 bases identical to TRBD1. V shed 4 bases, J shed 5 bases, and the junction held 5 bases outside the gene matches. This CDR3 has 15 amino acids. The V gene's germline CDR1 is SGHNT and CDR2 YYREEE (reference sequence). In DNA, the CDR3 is TGTGCCAGCAGCGAAAGGACAGGGAATAATTCACCCCTCCACTTT. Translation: CASSERTGNNSPLHF.

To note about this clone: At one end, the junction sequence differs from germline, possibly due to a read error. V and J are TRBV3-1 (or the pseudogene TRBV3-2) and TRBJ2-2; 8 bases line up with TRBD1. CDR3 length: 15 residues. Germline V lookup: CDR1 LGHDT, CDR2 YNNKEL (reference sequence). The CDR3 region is CATSLGTGNTGELFF. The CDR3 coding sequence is TGTGCCACCAGCCTCGGGACAGGGAACACCGGGGAGCTGTTTTTT.

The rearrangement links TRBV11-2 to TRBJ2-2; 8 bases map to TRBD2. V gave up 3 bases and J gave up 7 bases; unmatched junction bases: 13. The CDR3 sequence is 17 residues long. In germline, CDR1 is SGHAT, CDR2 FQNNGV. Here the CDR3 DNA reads TGTGCCAGCAGCTTTTCCGGGACTAGACATTCGGGCGGGGAGCTGTTTTTT. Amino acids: CASSFSGTRHSGGELFF.

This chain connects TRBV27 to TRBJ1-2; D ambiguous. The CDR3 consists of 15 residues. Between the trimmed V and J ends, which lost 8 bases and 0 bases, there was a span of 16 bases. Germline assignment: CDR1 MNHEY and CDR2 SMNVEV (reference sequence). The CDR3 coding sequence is TGTGCCAGCGGTTCAGTCGAAATACCTAACTATGGCTACACCTTC. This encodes CASGSVEIPNYGYTF.

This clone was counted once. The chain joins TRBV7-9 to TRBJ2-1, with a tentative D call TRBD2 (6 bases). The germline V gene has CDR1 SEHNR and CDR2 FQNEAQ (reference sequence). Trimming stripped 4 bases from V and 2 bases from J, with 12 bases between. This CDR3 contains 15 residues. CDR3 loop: CASSSAGRTYNEQFF. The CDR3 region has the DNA TGTGCCAGCAGCTCCGCGGGGAGAACCTACAATGAGCAGTTCTTC.

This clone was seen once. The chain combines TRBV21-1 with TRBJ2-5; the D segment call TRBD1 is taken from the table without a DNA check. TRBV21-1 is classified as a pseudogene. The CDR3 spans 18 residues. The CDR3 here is CASRSPSRDRGLQETQYF. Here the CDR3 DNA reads TGTGCCAGCAGGAGTCCTAGCCGGGACAGGGGACTGCAAGAGACCCAGTACTTC.

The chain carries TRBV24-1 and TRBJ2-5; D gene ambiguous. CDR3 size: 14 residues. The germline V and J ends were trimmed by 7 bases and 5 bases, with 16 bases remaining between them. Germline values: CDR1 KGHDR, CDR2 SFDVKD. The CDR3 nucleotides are TGTGCCACCAGCGGCGTTCGGCCGAGGGAGACCCAGTACTTC. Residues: CATSGVRPRETQYF.

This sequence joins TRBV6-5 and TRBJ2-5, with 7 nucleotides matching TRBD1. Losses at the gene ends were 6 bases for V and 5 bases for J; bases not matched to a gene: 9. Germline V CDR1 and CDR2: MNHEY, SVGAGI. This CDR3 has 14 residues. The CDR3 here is CASSSHRGSETQYF. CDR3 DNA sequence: TGTGCCAGCAGCTCACACAGGGGTTCGGAGACCCAGTACTTC.

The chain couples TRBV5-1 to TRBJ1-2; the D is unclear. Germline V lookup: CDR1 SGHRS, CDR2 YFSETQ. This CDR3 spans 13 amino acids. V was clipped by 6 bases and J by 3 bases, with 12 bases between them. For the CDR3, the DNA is TGCGCCAGCACCCTAGACGGCTACTATGGCTACACCTTC. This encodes CASTLDGYYGYTF.

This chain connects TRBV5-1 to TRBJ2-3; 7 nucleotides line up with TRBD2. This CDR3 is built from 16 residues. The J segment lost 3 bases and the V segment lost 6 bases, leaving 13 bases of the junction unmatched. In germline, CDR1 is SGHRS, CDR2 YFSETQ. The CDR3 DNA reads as TGCGCCAGCAACCTAGCGGCAGGTCCGTCGACAGATACGCAGTATTTT. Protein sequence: CASNLAAGPSTDTQYF.

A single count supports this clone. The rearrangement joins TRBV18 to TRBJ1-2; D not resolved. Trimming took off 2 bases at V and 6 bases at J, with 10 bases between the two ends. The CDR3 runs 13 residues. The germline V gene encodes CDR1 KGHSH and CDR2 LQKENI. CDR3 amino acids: CASSPSGSDGYTF. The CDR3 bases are TGTGCCAGCTCACCATCAGGTTCCGATGGCTACACCTTC. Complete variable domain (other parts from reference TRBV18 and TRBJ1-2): NAGVMQNPRHLVRRRGQEARLRCSPMKGHSHVYWYRQLPEEGLKFMVYLQKENIIDESGMPKERFSAEFPKEGPSILRIQQVVRGDSAAYFCASSPSGSDGYTFGSGTRLTVV.

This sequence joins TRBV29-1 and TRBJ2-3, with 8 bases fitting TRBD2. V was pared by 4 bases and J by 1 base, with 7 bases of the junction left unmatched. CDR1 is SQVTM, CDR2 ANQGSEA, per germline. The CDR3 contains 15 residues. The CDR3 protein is CSVATSARGTDTQYF. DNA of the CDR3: TGCAGCGTTGCGACTAGCGCCCGAGGCACAGATACGCAGTATTTT.

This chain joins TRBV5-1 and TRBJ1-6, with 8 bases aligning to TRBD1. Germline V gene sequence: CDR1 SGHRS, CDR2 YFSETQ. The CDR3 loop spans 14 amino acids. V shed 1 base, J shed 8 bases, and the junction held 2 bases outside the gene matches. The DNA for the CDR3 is TGCGCCAGCAGCTTGCAGGACAGGGATTCACCCCTCCACTTT. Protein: CASSLQDRDSPLHF. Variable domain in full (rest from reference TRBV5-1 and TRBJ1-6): KAGVTQTPRYLIKTRGQQVTLSCSPISGHRSVSWYQQTPGQGLQFLFEYFSETQRNKGNFPGRFSGRQFSNSRSEMNVSTLELGDSALYLCASSLQDRDSPLHFGNGTRLTVT.

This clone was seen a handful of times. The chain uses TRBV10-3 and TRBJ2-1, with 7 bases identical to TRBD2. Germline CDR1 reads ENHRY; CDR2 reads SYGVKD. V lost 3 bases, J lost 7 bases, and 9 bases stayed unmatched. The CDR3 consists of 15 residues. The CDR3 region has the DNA TGTGCCATCAGTGAAGCGGGGCGGGAATGGAATGAGCAGTTCTTC. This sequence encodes CAISEAGREWNEQFF.

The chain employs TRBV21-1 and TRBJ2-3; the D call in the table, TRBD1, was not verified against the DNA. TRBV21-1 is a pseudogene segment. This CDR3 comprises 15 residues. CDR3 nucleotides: TGTGCCAGCATCCGCTACAGGGAGAGCACAGATACGCAGTATTTT. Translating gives CASIRYRESTDTQYF.

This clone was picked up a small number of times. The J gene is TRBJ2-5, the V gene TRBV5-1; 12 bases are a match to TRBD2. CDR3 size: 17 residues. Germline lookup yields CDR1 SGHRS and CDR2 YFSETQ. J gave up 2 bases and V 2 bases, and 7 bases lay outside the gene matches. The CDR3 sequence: CASSLASGGAKQETQYF. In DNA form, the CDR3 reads TGCGCCAGCAGCTTAGCTAGCGGGGGGGCAAAACAAGAGACCCAGTACTTC.

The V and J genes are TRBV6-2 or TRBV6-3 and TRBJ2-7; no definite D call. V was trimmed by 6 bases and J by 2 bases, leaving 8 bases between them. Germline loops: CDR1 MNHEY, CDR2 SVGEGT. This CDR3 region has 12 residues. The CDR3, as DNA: TGTGCCAGCAGCTTGAACACCTACGAGCAGTACTTC. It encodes CASSLNTYEQYF.

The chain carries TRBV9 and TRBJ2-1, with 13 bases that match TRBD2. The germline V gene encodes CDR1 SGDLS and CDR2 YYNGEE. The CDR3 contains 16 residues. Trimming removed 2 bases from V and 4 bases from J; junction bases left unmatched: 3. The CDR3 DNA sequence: TGTGCCAGCAGCGTGGGGACTAGCGGGAAGTACAATGAGCAGTTCTTC. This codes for CASSVGTSGKYNEQFF.

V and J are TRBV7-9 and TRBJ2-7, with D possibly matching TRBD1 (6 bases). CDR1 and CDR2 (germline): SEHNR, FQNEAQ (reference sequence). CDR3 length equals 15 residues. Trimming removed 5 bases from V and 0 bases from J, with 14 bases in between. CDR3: CASSHRQASSYEQYF. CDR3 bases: TGTGCCAGCAGCCATCGACAGGCTTCCTCCTACGAGCAGTACTTC.

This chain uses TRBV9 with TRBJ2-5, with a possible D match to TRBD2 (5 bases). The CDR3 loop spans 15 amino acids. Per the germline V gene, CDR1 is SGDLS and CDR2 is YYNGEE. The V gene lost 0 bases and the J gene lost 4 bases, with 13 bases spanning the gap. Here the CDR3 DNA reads TGTGCCAGCAGCGTAGCTGCGGGTTTACGAGAGACCCAGTACTTC. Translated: CASSVAAGLRETQYF.

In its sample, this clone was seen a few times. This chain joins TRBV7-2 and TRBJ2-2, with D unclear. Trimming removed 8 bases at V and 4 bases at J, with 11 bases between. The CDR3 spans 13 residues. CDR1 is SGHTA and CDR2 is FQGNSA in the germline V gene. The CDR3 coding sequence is TGTGCCAGCTCCCCACGCGGCACCGGGGAGCTGTTTTTT. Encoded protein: CASSPRGTGELFF.

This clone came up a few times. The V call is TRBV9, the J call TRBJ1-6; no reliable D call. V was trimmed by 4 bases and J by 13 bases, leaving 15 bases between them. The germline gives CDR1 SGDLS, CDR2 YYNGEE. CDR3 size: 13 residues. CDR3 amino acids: CASSQAPNLPLHF. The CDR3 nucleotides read TGTGCCAGCAGCCAGGCCCCCAATTTGCCCCTCCACTTT.